This record looks at one TCR beta chain sequence and its context. Antigen: not known. TCRdb re-called the reads through MiXCR, storing one row per CDR3 protein. The table lists about 920,000 distinct CDR3 sequences, roughly 31% of them singletons. This specimen comes from a study of T cell repertoires in cytomegalovirus infection. General study results and limits: Carriers of CMV plus the relevant HLA were identified by cumulative public TCR beta family frequency.

Germline V CDR1 and CDR2: WNHNN, SYGVQD (reference sequence). With 8 bases removed from V and 0 bases from J, the gap between germline ends came to 17 bases. This CDR3 is built from 15 residues. The material sequenced was cultured CD8+ T cells from PBMCs, taken from culture after CMV antigen stimulation. This receptor was identified in a human donor in good health (CMV status not recorded). Some clones in this sample may be carry-over from other donors' samples. J is TRBJ2-7 and V is TRBV10-1, with D tentatively TRBD2 (5 bases). CDR3 DNA sequence: TGCGCCAGCGGGCGGATGGTACGGGGCTCCTACGAGCAGTACTTC. This translates into CASGRMVRGSYEQYF.